The 8 T cell receptor beta chains reported below all come from one sample, sequenced in a study of human thymus T cells. Assay used: immunoSEQ multiplex PCR; TCRdb lists only in-frame clones, some missing. The sample contains 55,000 to 70,000 clones, roughly 94% of which appear only once. Material for sequencing was blood. All receptors derive from a boy in the first two years of life with a congenital heart defect but otherwise immunologically healthy.

The gene calls are TRBV5-1 and TRBJ2-7; TRBD2 matches 15 bases. This CDR3 contains 17 residues. The germline CDR1 and CDR2 sequences are SGHRS and YFSETQ. V lost 3 bases to trimming and J lost 0 bases; unmatched junction nucleotides: 4. This CDR3 reads CASSWGLAGGPSYEQYF. CDR3 DNA: TGCGCCAGCAGCTGGGGACTAGCGGGAGGTCCCTCCTACGAGCAGTACTTC.

V usage is TRBV9 and J usage is TRBJ2-3; a possible D gene is TRBD1 (6 bases). V was trimmed by 4 bases and J by 6 bases, leaving 9 bases between them. CDR3 length: 12 amino acids. Germline V gene sequence: CDR1 SGDLS, CDR2 YYNGEE. The CDR3 DNA is TGTGCCAGCAGCCAGCAGGGGGATACGCAGTATTTT. It is translated as CASSQQGDTQYF.

This rearrangement joins TRBV7-9 to TRBJ1-1; D perhaps matches TRBD1 (6 bases). This CDR3 contains 15 residues. The V gene's germline CDR1 is SEHNR and CDR2 FQNEAQ (reference sequence). V dropped 5 bases and J dropped 1 base, with 14 bases sitting between them. CDR3 sequence: CASSPGAGANTEAFF. In DNA, the CDR3 is TGTGCCAGCAGCCCAGGAGCAGGGGCGAACACTGAAGCTTTCTTT.

This clone has just a few counts. The chain combines TRBV6-6 with TRBJ1-1; tentative D call: TRBD1 (5 bases). This CDR3 comprises 14 residues. Trimming took off 5 bases at V and 3 bases at J, with 13 bases between the two ends. Germline assignment: CDR1 MNHNY and CDR2 SVGAGI (reference sequence). CDR3 residues: CASSLAGLYTEAFF. CDR3 nucleotides: TGTGCCAGCAGTCTCGCAGGGTTATACACTGAAGCTTTCTTT.

This clone was detected once. The chain uses TRBV19 and TRBJ2-7; perhaps TRBD1 as D (5 bases). Germline V CDR1 and CDR2: LNHDA, SQIVND (reference sequence). V lost 3 bases, J lost 3 bases, and 21 bases lay in between. The CDR3 length is 17 residues. The CDR3 nucleotides are TGTGCCAGTAGTATGGCCAGGGCGATAGGGCGATACTACGAGCAGTACTTC. Encoded protein: CASSMARAIGRYYEQYF.

The genes are TRBV29-1 and TRBJ2-7, with D perhaps given as TRBD1 or TRBD2 (6 bases each). V was shortened by 5 bases and J by 3 bases, with 14 bases between the two germline ends. Germline CDR1 is SQVTM and CDR2 is ANQGSEA. The CDR3 runs to 13 residues. This chain's CDR3 is CSVYGGSIYEQYF. For the CDR3, the DNA is TGCAGCGTTTACGGGGGCTCCATCTACGAGCAGTACTTC.

V gene TRBV7-6 combines with J gene TRBJ2-1; 13 bases are shared with TRBD2. Germline lookup yields CDR1 SGHVS and CDR2 FNYEAQ. Trimming removed 4 bases from V and 7 bases from J; junction bases left unmatched: 22. The CDR3 runs 21 residues. The CDR3 reads CASSSPPRLAGGSTTGNEQFF. CDR3 nucleotides: TGTGCCAGCAGCTCCCCCCCGAGACTAGCGGGGGGAAGTACTACGGGGAATGAGCAGTTCTTC.

This chain uses TRBV29-1 with TRBJ2-5; TRBD2 matches 7 bases. The CDR3 consists of 12 residues. Per the germline V gene, CDR1 is SQVTM and CDR2 is ANQGSEA. J was trimmed by 4 bases and V by 2 bases; bases with no gene match: 1. CDR3: CSVEPGGETQYF. The CDR3 nucleotides are TGCAGCGTTGAACCGGGGGGAGAGACCCAGTACTTC.